A single sample is the source of the 15 T cell receptor beta chains below, sequenced in a study of blood T cell repertoires in COVID-19. Here immunoSEQ multiplex PCR was the method, and the copy in TCRdb shows in-frame clones only, minus some. The sample holds about 76,000 clones, roughly 74% seen once. The sequenced material came from peripheral blood. The source is a human donor in a cohort sampled during active COVID-19.

The chain couples TRBV3-1 (or the pseudogene TRBV3-2) to TRBJ2-1; 7 bases are shared with TRBD2. The CDR3 is 16 residues long. In germline, CDR1 is LGHDT, CDR2 YNNKEL (reference sequence). The ends lost 0 bases at V and 5 bases at J; junction bases unmatched: 7. The CDR3 DNA reads as TGTGCCAGCAGCCAAGAAGGGACTAAATTTAACAATGAGCAGTTCTTC. This sequence encodes CASSQEGTKFNNEQFF.

The V and J genes are TRBV5-1 and TRBJ2-3; D is tentatively TRBD1 or TRBD2 (9 bases each). Trimming pared 5 bases from V and 6 bases from J, leaving 25 bases between. There are 17 residues in the CDR3. Germline values: CDR1 SGHRS, CDR2 YFSETQ. CDR3 loop: CASRDRGGSGRRDTQYF. The CDR3 DNA is TGCGCCAGCAGAGACAGGGGGGGTAGCGGGAGACGGGATACGCAGTATTTT.

V and J are TRBV29-1 and TRBJ2-7; 7 bases match TRBD1. Per the germline V gene, CDR1 is SQVTM and CDR2 is ANQGSEA. Trimming cost V 4 bases and J 6 bases; bases outside gene matches: 9. The CDR3 consists of 13 residues. This CDR3 is CSVVTQTGTEQYF. Here the CDR3 DNA reads TGCAGCGTTGTTACCCAGACAGGGACCGAGCAGTACTTC.

The chain uses TRBV6-5 and TRBJ1-6; 7 bases align to TRBD1. This CDR3 is built from 14 residues. The germline V gene has CDR1 MNHEY and CDR2 SVGAGI. Unmatched junction bases numbered 8, after V lost 2 bases and J lost 13 bases. The CDR3, as DNA: TGTGCCAGCAGTTACCAGAGAGGGGGCGCCCCCCTCCACTTT. Translated, it gives CASSYQRGGAPLHF.

J is TRBJ2-7 and V is TRBV5-4; 8 bases match TRBD1. This CDR3 is built from 14 residues. From germline, CDR1 is SGHNT and CDR2 YYREEE (reference sequence). V gave up 3 bases and J gave up 2 bases; unmatched junction bases: 4. CDR3 loop: CASSSQGEAYEQYF. The CDR3 nucleotides read TGTGCCAGCAGCTCACAGGGGGAGGCCTACGAGCAGTACTTC. Using reference TRBV5-4 and TRBJ2-7 for the parts outside the CDR3, the full variable domain is ETGVTQSPTHLIKTRGQQVTLRCSSQSGHNTVSWYQQALGQGPQFIFQYYREEENGRGNFPPRFSGLQFPNYSSELNVNALELDDSALYLCASSSQGEAYEQYFGPGTRLTVT.

This clone was seen a few times. The V call is TRBV10-2, the J call TRBJ2-7; 8 bases line up with TRBD1. Germline CDR1 reads WSHSY; CDR2 reads SAAADI. This CDR3 has 14 amino acids. The V segment lost 6 bases and the J segment 0 bases; nucleotides outside the gene matches: 4. This CDR3 reads CASSWDRTSYEQYF. As DNA, the CDR3 is TGCGCCAGCAGCTGGGACAGGACCTCCTACGAGCAGTACTTC.

The CDR3 region has the DNA TGTGCCAGTAGCCGACAGGAAAACTCCTACGAGCAGTACTTC. Protein: CASSRQENSYEQYF. This rearrangement joins TRBV19 to TRBJ2-7, with D perhaps TRBD1 (6 bases). Deletions cut 6 bases from V and 0 bases from J, with 12 bases between. Germline V gene data show CDR1 as LNHDA and CDR2 as SQIVND (reference sequence). CDR3 length: 14 residues.

This rearrangement joins TRBV7-2 to TRBJ1-5; a weak D match, TRBD1 (5 bases). Germline V lookup: CDR1 SGHTA, CDR2 FQGNSA. CDR3 length equals 14 residues. The ends were cut back, 5 bases at V and 7 bases at J, with 15 bases in the middle. The CDR3 reads CASSAGQGGQPQHF. CDR3 DNA: TGTGCCAGCAGCGCGGGGCAGGGAGGACAGCCCCAGCATTTT.

This chain uses TRBV12-3 or TRBV12-4 with TRBJ2-3, with unresolved D. CDR3 size: 13 residues. V was trimmed by 6 bases and J by 5 bases, leaving 12 bases between them. The CDR3 coding sequence is TGTGCCAGCAGCGACTTCCAAGGAGATACGCAGTATTTT. The encoded protein is CASSDFQGDTQYF.

This chain uses TRBV7-2 with TRBJ2-7, with TRBD2 identical over 9 bases. Looked up from germline, CDR1 is SGHTA and CDR2 is FQGNSA. The CDR3 has 15 amino acids. J was trimmed by 5 bases and V by 0 bases; bases with no gene match: 5. DNA of the CDR3: TGTGCCAGCAGCTTAGCGGGACTAGCATCTGACGAGCAGTACTTC. Protein product: CASSLAGLASDEQYF. Filled out from reference TRBV7-2 and TRBJ2-7, the complete variable domain reads GAGVSQSPSNKVTEKGKDVELRCDPISGHTALYWYRQSLGQGLEFLIYFQGNSAPDKSGLPSDRFSAERTGGSVSTLTIQRTQQEDSAVYLCASSLAGLASDEQYFGPGTRLTVT.

The chain employs TRBV6-2 or TRBV6-3 and TRBJ2-7; 7 bases line up with TRBD2. The trim removed 4 bases at V and 1 base at J, leaving 7 bases unmatched. The CDR3 runs 15 residues. Germline lookup yields CDR1 MNHEY and CDR2 SVGEGT. The CDR3 sequence: CASSSETSRSYEQYF. Here the CDR3 DNA reads TGTGCCAGCAGTTCCGAGACTAGCCGTTCCTACGAGCAGTACTTC.

The genes are TRBV19 and TRBJ2-4; 8 bases are shared with TRBD2. V shed 2 bases, J shed 9 bases, and the junction held 15 bases outside the gene matches. Germline V gives CDR1 LNHDA, CDR2 SQIVND (reference sequence). The CDR3 consists of 17 residues. The CDR3 spells CASSIRGGGGPQAIQYF. CDR3 in DNA: TGTGCCAGTAGTATACGGGGGGGCGGGGGGCCCCAAGCCATTCAGTACTTC.

This chain connects TRBV12-3 or TRBV12-4 to TRBJ2-7, with D maybe TRBD1 (6 bases). The CDR3 is 13 residues long. V lost 6 bases and J lost 5, with 14 bases in between. The CDR3 coding sequence is TGTGCCAGCAGCAGGGGTGTCGTTAACGAGCAGTACTTC. It encodes CASSRGVVNEQYF.

The rearrangement joins TRBV19 to TRBJ1-3; D is uncertain. This CDR3 is built from 12 residues. V dropped 6 bases and J dropped 0 bases, with 3 bases sitting between them. From germline, CDR1 is LNHDA and CDR2 SQIVND (reference sequence). The CDR3: CASRASGNTIYF. The CDR3 DNA reads as TGTGCCAGTAGGGCCTCTGGAAACACCATATATTTT.

The chain is built from TRBV11-2 and TRBJ2-7; D not certain. Trimming took off 5 bases at V and 2 bases at J, with 4 bases between the two ends. The V gene's germline CDR1 is SGHAT and CDR2 FQNNGV. The CDR3 is 11 amino acids. The CDR3 nucleotides are TGTGCCAGCAGCGTAACCTACGAGCAGTACTTC. This gives the protein CASSVTYEQYF.